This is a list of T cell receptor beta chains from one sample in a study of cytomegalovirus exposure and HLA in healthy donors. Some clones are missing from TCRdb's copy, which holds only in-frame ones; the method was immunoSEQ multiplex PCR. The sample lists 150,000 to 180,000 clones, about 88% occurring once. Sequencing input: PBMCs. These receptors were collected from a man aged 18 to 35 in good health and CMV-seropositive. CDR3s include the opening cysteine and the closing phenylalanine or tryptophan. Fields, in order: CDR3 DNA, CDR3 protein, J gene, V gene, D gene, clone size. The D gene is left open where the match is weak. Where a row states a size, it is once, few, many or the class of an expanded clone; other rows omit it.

TGCGCCAGCAGCCATAGCGGGGTGGGCAATGAGCAGTTCTTC CASSHSGVGNEQFF TRBJ2-1 TRBV4-3 TRBD2 .
TGTGCCAGCAGCGTAGAAGGGACTAGCGGGAGGGAGCAGTACTTC CASSVEGTSGREQYF TRBJ2-7 TRBV9 TRBD2 .
TGCAGCGTGTTAGAAGAAAAACTGTTTTTT CSVLEEKLFF TRBJ1-4 TRBV29-1 . .
TGTGCCAGCAGGGACAGGCCGGCACGCGAGCAGTACTTC CASRDRPAREQYF TRBJ2-7 TRBV7-2 TRBD1 .
TGTGCCAGCAGCTTGACCAGCCGGACAGGGGTTAGTTCCTACGAGCAGTACTTC CASSLTSRTGVSSYEQYF TRBJ2-7 TRBV11-2 TRBD1 .
TGTGCCAGCAGCTTATCCGGGCGGGGCGGGGATACGCAGTATTTT CASSLSGRGGDTQYF TRBJ2-3 TRBV7-9 . once
TGTGCCAGCAGGGTAGCGGGGGGCCGATTCGAGCAGTACTTC CASRVAGGRFEQYF TRBJ2-7 TRBV13 TRBD2 .
TGTGCCAGCGAGGGCCAAACCGTCAATCAGCCCCAGCATTTT CASEGQTVNQPQHF TRBJ1-5 TRBV2 . .
TGTGCCAGTAGTCTACCGGGACAGGAGAACACTGAAGCTTTCTTT CASSLPGQENTEAFF TRBJ1-1 TRBV19 TRBD1 .
TGTGCCATCAGTGAGTCTCAAAAAGCAAATCAGCCCCAGCATTTT CAISESQKANQPQHF TRBJ1-5 TRBV10-3 . many
TGTGCCAGCAGTTCCGGGACATGGTCCTACGAGCAGTACTTC CASSSGTWSYEQYF TRBJ2-7 TRBV5-6 . many
TGTGCCAGCAGTTTAGGGTTCTCAACCCCGAGGGGGTTAGCGGGAGTTTTTGGAGATACGCAGTATTTT CASSLGFSTPRGLAGVFGDTQYF TRBJ2-3 TRBV27 TRBD2 .
TGTGCCAGCAGCTCCGGACAGCAAGAGACCCAGTACTTC CASSSGQQETQYF TRBJ2-5 TRBV7-7 . .
TGTGCCAGCAGTTACGGCGGCAGCAATCAGCCCCAGCATTTT CASSYGGSNQPQHF TRBJ1-5 TRBV6-6 . .
TGTGCCATCAGGAGCGACACTGAAGCTTTCTTT CAIRSDTEAFF TRBJ1-1 TRBV10-3 . .
TGTGCCAGCTCCCCCGGACAGGTCAAAGGCACAGATACGCAGTATTTT CASSPGQVKGTDTQYF TRBJ2-3 TRBV18 TRBD1 .
TGTGCCAGCAGCACTAGCGGGAGGCCCCTTGGGTACACGCAGTATTTT CASSTSGRPLGYTQYF TRBJ2-3 TRBV7-2 TRBD2 .
TGTGCCAGCAGCTCTCCGGGACAGGTCAACACTGAAGCTTTCTTT CASSSPGQVNTEAFF TRBJ1-1 TRBV6-5 TRBD1 .
TGTGCCAGCCAACGGACTAGCCAAGAGACCCAGTACTTC CASQRTSQETQYF TRBJ2-5 TRBV7-3 TRBD2 .
TGTGCCAGTAGTCCGGGACAGGGGGTAACTAATGAAAAACTGTTTTTT CASSPGQGVTNEKLFF TRBJ1-4 TRBV19 TRBD1 few
TGTGCCATCAGTGCCATGACAGGGGGCGGCGAGCAGTACTTC CAISAMTGGGEQYF TRBJ2-7 TRBV10-3 TRBD1 .
TGTGCCAGCAGTTACTCGGTCAGAACTGAAGCTTTCTTT CASSYSVRTEAFF TRBJ1-1 TRBV6-5 . .
TGTGCCAGCAGTGCGTCGCGGACAGGGTTCTACGAGCAGTACTTC CASSASRTGFYEQYF TRBJ2-7 TRBV6-1 TRBD1 .
TGTGCCAGCAGCCCCCAGGGACAGGGGGCGAGGACTGAAGCTTTCTTT CASSPQGQGARTEAFF TRBJ1-1 TRBV7-6 TRBD1 once
TGTGCCAGCAGCCCCTACCCGAACTCCTACGAGCAGTACTTC CASSPYPNSYEQYF TRBJ2-7 TRBV14 . .
TGTGCCAGCAGCTTCTTCGAGATTAACTATGGCTACACCTTC CASSFFEINYGYTF TRBJ1-2 TRBV7-9 . .
TGTGCCAGCAGCCGTGACAGGGTGGATGGCTACACCTTC CASSRDRVDGYTF TRBJ1-2 TRBV6-5 TRBD1 .
TGTGCCAGTAGTATTTTGGCTAGCGGGGGTCGCACAGATACGCAGTATTTT CASSILASGGRTDTQYF TRBJ2-3 TRBV19 TRBD2 few
TGTGCCCAGGGGAGCGGCCCGGAGGAGCAGTACTTC CAQGSGPEEQYF TRBJ2-7 TRBV30 . .
TGTGCCAGCAGCTTTTATGACAGGGAACGGTATGGCTACACCTTC CASSFYDRERYGYTF TRBJ1-2 TRBV5-5 TRBD1 .
TGCGCCAGCAGCTTGGGGACTAGCGGGGTTCAAGAGACCCAGTACTTC CASSLGTSGVQETQYF TRBJ2-5 TRBV5-1 TRBD2 .
TGTGCCAGCAGCTTGGGCGGGACAGGTTCACCCTACACCTTC CASSLGGTGSPYTF TRBJ1-2 TRBV7-3 TRBD1 .
TGTGCCAGCAGCTTCGGTTCCTTTACAGTGAACACTGAAGCTTTCTTT CASSFGSFTVNTEAFF TRBJ1-1 TRBV7-8 . .
TGTGCCAGCAGTAGCCAGAGGGGCTACACCTTC CASSSQRGYTF TRBJ1-2 TRBV2 . .
TGTGCCAGCAGCTCGGGACTAGCGGGCATCAGTGAGCAGTTCTTC CASSSGLAGISEQFF TRBJ2-1 TRBV7-3 TRBD2 .
TGTGCCAGTAGCGGGACAGGGGGCTTCTATGGCTACACCTTC CASSGTGGFYGYTF TRBJ1-2 TRBV19 TRBD1 .
TGTGCCAGCAGCCCCCCGGGACTAGCGGCACCTTACGAGCAGTACTTC CASSPPGLAAPYEQYF TRBJ2-7 TRBV9 TRBD2 .
TGTGCCAGCAGCCTCAGGACAGTTCCTACTGGGGCCAACGTCCTGACTTTC CASSLRTVPTGANVLTF TRBJ2-6 TRBV7-2 . .
TGCGCCAGCAGCTTGTTGGAGCCCACTGAAGCTTTCTTT CASSLLEPTEAFF TRBJ1-1 TRBV5-1 . few
TGTGCCAGCAAGGCGCCCGGGACAGGGGTCACTGAAGCTTTCTTT CASKAPGTGVTEAFF TRBJ1-1 TRBV2 TRBD1 .
TGTGCCAGCAGTTCTTGGGCAGGGATATATGGCTACACCTTC CASSSWAGIYGYTF TRBJ1-2 TRBV6-5 . few
TGTGCCAGCAGTGAAACGGGACTTTCCCTAACCTACAATGAGCAGTTCTTC CASSETGLSLTYNEQFF TRBJ2-1 TRBV6-1 . .
TGTGCCAGCAGTGGTACAGGGAGGGGGGCAACAGATACGCAGTATTTT CASSGTGRGATDTQYF TRBJ2-3 TRBV25-1 . .
TGTGCCAGCAGCCGGGCATCCCATTACGAGCAGTACTTC CASSRASHYEQYF TRBJ2-7 TRBV14 . .
TGTGCCAGCAGCTTACAGCCCGGGGGGGCTAGGTTCCACGAGCAGTACTTC CASSLQPGGARFHEQYF TRBJ2-7 TRBV7-2 TRBD2 .
TGCGCCAGCAGGGATGGGGTCAGGGGTACTGAAGCTTTCTTT CASRDGVRGTEAFF TRBJ1-1 TRBV4-1 . .
TGTGCCAGCAGCTCCGGACTAGCGGGAGCGGGGGTTACAGATACGCAGTATTTT CASSSGLAGAGVTDTQYF TRBJ2-3 TRBV7-9 TRBD2 .
TGTGCCAGCAGTTCCAGGACGGCGGGCTCCTATAATTCACCCCTCCACTTT CASSSRTAGSYNSPLHF TRBJ1-6 TRBV27 . .
TGCGCCAGCAGCTTGGCCGGGGGGAACACCGGGGAGCTGTTTTTT CASSLAGGNTGELFF TRBJ2-2 TRBV5-1 . few
TGTGCCAGCAGCTCCACGGGACAGGGGACAAATGGCTACACCTTC CASSSTGQGTNGYTF TRBJ1-2 TRBV5-8 TRBD1 .
TGTGCCAGCGGGTCGAAAGCGGGGGTACACACAGATACGCAGTATTTT CASGSKAGVHTDTQYF TRBJ2-3 TRBV5-4 TRBD2 few
TGCGCCAGCAGCTTGGAGGGACAGGGGAACCACGAGCAGTACTTC CASSLEGQGNHEQYF TRBJ2-7 TRBV5-1 TRBD1 .
TGTGCCAGCAGCTCCCCGACAGGGGCGCAGTATTTT CASSSPTGAQYF TRBJ2-3 TRBV6-5 TRBD1 .
TGTGCCAGCAGTGGGGTCCCGAGGCCCCTTAGCACAGATACGCAGTATTTT CASSGVPRPLSTDTQYF TRBJ2-3 TRBV2 . .